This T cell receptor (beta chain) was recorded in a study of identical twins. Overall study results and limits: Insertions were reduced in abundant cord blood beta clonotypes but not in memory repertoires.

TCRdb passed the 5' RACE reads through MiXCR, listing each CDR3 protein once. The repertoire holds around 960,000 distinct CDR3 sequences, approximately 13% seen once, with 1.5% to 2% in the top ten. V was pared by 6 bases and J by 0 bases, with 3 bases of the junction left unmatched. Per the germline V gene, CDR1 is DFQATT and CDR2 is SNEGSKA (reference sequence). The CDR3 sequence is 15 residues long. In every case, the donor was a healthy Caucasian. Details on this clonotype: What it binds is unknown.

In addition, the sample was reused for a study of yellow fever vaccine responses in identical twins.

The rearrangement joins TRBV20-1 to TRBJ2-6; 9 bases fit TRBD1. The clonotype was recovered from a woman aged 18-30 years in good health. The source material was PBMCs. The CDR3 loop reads CSARTGASGANVLTF. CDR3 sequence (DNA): TGCAGTGCCCGGACAGGGGCCTCTGGGGCCAACGTCCTGACTTTC.